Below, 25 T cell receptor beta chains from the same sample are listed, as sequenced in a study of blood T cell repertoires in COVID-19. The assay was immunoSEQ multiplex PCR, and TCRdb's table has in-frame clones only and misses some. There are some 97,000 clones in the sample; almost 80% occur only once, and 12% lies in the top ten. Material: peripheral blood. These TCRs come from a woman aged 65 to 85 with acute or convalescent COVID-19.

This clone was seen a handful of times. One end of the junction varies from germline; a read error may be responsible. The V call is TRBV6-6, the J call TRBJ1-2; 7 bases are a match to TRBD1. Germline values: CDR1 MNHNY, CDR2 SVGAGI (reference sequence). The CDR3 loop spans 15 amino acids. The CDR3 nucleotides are TGTGCCAGCAGTTACCTGGGACAGTTAAACTCTGGCTACACCTTC. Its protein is CASSYLGQLNSGYTF.

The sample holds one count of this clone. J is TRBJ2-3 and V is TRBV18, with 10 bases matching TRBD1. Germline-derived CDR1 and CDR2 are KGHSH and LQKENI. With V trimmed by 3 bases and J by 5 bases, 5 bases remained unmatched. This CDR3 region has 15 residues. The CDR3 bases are TGTGCCAGCTCACCGACAGGGGGCGAAGGAGATACGCAGTATTTT. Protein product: CASSPTGGEGDTQYF. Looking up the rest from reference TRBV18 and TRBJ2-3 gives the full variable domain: NAGVMQNPRHLVRRRGQEARLRCSPMKGHSHVYWYRQLPEEGLKFMVYLQKENIIDESGMPKERFSAEFPKEGPSILRIQQVVRGDSAAYFCASSPTGGEGDTQYFGPGTRLTVL.

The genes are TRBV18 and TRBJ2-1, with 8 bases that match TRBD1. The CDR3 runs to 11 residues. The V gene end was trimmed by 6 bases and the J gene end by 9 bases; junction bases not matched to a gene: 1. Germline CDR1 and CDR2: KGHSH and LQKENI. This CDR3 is CASSQGAEQFF. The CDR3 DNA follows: TGTGCCAGCTCCCAGGGGGCTGAGCAGTTCTTC.

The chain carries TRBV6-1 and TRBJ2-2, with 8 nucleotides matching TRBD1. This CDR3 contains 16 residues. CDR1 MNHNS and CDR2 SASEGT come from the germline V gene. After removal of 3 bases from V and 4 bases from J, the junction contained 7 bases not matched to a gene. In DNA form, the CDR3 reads TGTGCCAGCAGTGAGACAGGGGAAATCGGCACCGGGGAGCTGTTTTTT. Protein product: CASSETGEIGTGELFF.

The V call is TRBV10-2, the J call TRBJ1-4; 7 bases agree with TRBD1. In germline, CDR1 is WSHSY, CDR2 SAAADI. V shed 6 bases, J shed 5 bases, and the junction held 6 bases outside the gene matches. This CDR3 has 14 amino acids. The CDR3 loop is CASRGTEENEKLFF. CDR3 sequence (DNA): TGCGCCAGCAGGGGGACAGAAGAGAATGAAAAACTGTTTTTT.

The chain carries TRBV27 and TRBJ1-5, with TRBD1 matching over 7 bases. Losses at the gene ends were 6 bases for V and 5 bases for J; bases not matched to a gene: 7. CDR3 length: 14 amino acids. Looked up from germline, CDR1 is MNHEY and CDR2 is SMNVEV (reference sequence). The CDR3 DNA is TGTGCCAGCAGGAATTCAGGGGGAGATCAGCCCCAGCATTTT. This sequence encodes CASRNSGGDQPQHF.

CDR3 sequence reads: CASRPTSADLSDTQYF. The CDR3 region has the DNA TGCGCCAGCAGGCCTACTAGCGCTGATTTGTCAGATACGCAGTATTTT. The rearrangement joins TRBV4-1 to TRBJ2-3, with 7 bases aligning to TRBD2. The CDR3 consists of 16 residues. Germline CDR1 is MGHRA and CDR2 is YSYEKL. The V segment lost 6 bases and the J segment 4 bases; nucleotides outside the gene matches: 13.

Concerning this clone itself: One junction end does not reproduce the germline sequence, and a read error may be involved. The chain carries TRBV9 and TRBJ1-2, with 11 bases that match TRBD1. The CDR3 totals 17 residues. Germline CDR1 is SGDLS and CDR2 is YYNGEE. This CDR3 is CASSPRTGGLTNYGYIF. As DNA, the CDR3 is TGTGCCAGCAGCCCCCGGACAGGGGGCCTGACTAACTATGGCTACATCTTC.

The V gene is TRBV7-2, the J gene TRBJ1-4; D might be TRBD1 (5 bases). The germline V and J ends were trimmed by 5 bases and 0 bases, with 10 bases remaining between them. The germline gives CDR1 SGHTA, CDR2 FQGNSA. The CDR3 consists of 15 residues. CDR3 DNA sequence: TGTGCCAGCAGCACTTCCAGGGCAACTAATGAAAAACTGTTTTTT. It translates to CASSTSRATNEKLFF.

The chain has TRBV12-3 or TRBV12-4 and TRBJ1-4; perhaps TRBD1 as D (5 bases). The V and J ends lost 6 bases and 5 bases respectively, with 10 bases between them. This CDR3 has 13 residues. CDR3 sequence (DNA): TGTGCCAGCAGCCAGGGAAGCAATGAAAAACTGTTTTTT. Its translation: CASSQGSNEKLFF.

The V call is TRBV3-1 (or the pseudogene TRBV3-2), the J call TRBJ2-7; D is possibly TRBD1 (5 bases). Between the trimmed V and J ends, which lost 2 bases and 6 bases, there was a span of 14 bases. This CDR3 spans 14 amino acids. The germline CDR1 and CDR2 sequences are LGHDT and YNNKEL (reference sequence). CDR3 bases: TGTGCCAGCAGCCAAATCCTCCAGGGCCGCGAGCAGTACTTC. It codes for CASSQILQGREQYF.

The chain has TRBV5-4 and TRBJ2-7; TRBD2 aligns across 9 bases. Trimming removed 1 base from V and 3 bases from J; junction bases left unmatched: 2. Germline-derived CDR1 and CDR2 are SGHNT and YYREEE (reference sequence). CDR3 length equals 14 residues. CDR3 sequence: CASSLRLADYEQYF. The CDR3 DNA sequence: TGTGCCAGCAGCTTGAGACTAGCGGACTACGAGCAGTACTTC.

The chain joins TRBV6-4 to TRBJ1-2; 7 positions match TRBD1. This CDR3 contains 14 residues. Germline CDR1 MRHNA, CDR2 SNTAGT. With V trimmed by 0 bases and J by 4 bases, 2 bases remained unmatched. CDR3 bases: TGTGCCAGCAGTGACTCTCAGGGGGGCTATGGCTACACCTTC. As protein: CASSDSQGGYGYTF.

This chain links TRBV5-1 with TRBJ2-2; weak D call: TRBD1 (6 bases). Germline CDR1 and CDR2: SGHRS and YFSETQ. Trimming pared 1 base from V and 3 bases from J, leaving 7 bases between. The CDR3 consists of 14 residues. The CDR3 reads CASSLRTDTGELFF. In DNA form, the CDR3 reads TGCGCCAGCAGCTTGCGGACAGACACCGGGGAGCTGTTTTTT.

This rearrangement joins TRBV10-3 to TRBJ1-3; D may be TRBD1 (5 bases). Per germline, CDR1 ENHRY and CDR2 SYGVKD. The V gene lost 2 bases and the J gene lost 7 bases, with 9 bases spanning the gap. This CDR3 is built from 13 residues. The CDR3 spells CAISEGQGNTIYF. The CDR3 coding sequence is TGTGCCATCAGTGAGGGGCAGGGCAACACCATATATTTT.

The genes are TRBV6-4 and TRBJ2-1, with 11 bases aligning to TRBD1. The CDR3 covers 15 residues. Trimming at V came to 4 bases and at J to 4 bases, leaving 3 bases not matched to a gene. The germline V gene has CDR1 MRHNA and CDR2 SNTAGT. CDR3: CASSVGQGAYNEQFF. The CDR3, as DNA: TGTGCCAGCAGTGTTGGACAGGGGGCTTACAATGAGCAGTTCTTC.

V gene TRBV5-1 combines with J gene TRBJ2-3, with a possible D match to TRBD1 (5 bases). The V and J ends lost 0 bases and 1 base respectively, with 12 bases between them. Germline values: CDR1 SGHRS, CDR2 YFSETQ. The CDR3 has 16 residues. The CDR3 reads CASSLEGRAGTDTQYF. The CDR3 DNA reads TGCGCCAGCAGCTTGGAGGGCAGGGCCGGCACAGATACGCAGTATTTT.

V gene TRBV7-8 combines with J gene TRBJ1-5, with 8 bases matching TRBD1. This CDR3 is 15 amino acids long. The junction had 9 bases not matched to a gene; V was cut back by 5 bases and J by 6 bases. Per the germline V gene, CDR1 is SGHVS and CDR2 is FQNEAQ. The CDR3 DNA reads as TGTGCCAGCAGCCGAGGACAGGGCTCCCGTCAGCCCCAGCATTTT. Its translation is CASSRGQGSRQPQHF. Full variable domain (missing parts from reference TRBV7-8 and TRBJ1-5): GAGVSQSPRYKVAKRGQDVALRCDPISGHVSLFWYQQALGQGPEFLTYFQNEAQLDKSGLPSDRFFAERPEGSVSTLKIQRTQQEDSAVYLCASSRGQGSRQPQHFGDGTRLSIL.

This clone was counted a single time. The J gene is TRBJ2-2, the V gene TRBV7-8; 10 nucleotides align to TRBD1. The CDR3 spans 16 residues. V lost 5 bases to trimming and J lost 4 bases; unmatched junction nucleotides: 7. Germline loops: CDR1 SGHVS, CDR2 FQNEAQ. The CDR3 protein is CASSLRTGGGTGELFF. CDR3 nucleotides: TGTGCCAGCAGCCTCCGGACAGGGGGGGGCACCGGGGAGCTGTTTTTT.

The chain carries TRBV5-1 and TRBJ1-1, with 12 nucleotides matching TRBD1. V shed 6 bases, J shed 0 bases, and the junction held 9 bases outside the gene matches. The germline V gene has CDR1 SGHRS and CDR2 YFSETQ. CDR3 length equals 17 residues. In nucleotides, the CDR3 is TGCGCCAGCACCCCGGGACAGGGGGCGAGGGTGAACACTGAAGCTTTCTTT. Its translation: CASTPGQGARVNTEAFF.

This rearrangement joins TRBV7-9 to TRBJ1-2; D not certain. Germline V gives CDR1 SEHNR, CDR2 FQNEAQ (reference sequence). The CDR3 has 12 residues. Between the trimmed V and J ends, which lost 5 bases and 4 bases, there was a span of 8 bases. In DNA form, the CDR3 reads TGTGCCAGCAGCCAAGAACTCTATGGCTACACCTTC. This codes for CASSQELYGYTF.

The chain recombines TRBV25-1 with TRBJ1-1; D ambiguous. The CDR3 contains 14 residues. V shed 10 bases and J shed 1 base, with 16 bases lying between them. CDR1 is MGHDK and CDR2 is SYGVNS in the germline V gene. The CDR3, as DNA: TGTGCCACACGACAAGCTGGGCAGAACACTGAAGCTTTCTTT. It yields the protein CATRQAGQNTEAFF.

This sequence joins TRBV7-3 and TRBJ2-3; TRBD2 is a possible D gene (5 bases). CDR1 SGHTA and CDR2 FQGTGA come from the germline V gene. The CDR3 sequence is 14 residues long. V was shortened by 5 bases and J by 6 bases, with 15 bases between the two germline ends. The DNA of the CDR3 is TGTGCCAGCAGCCCCATGCGGGTGGTTGATACGCAGTATTTT. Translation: CASSPMRVVDTQYF.

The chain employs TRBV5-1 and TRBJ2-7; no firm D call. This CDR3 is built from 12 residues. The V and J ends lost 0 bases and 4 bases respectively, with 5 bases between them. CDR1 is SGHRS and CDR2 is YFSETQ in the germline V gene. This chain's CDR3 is CASSLDKYEQYF. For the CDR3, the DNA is TGCGCCAGCAGCTTGGACAAGTACGAGCAGTACTTC.

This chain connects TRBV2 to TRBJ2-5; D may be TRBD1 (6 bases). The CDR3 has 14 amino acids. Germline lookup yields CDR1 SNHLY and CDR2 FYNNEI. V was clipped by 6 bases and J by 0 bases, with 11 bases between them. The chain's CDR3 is CASRNTGNQETQYF. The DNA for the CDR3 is TGTGCCAGCAGAAACACAGGGAACCAAGAGACCCAGTACTTC.